This T cell receptor beta chain originates from a study of T cell responses to AZD1222 COVID-19 vaccine. General study findings and limits: It was only after the peak T cell response that any repertoires were sampled.

Data came from immunoSEQ multiplex PCR; TCRdb stores just in-frame clones and leaves some out. The sample lists some 180,000 clones; 80% to 95% were seen once. About this clone itself: The antigen is undetermined.

This CDR3 spans 15 amino acids. V was pared by 6 bases and J by 6 bases, with 10 bases of the junction left unmatched. Germline V gene sequence: CDR1 KGHSH, CDR2 LQKENI. The sequence was collected from an adult who received the MenACWY meningococcal vaccine as a control. The sequences come from peripheral blood, collected 28 days after the second dose of the MenACWY control vaccine. The chain joins TRBV18 to TRBJ1-1; 10 positions match TRBD1. The CDR3 sequence is CASSLEGQGWAEAFF. CDR3 bases: TGTGCCAGCTCCCTTGAGGGACAGGGGTGGGCTGAAGCTTTCTTT.